This T cell receptor beta chain was recovered during a study of technical replicates of blood from several donors. Data came from immunoSEQ multiplex PCR; TCRdb stores just in-frame clones and leaves some out. The table shows 70,000 to 80,000 clones, with 90% to 95% occurring only once. Germline trimming cut 3 bases from V and 8 bases from J; bases unmatched to any gene: 7. This CDR3 region has 15 residues. Germline CDR1 and CDR2: MDHEN and SYDVKM. Sequencing input: T cells isolated from PBMCs. The genes are TRBV28 and TRBJ2-2; 9 bases line up with TRBD1. This receptor was taken from a human donor in good health. Some clones in this sample may be carry-over from other donors' samples. The DNA for the CDR3 is TGTGCCAGCAGTTTCCAACAGGGGGCTTCAGGGGAGCTGTTTTTT. Residues: CASSFQQGASGELFF. Complete variable domain (other parts from reference TRBV28 and TRBJ2-2): DVKVTQSSRYLVKRTGEKVFLECVQDMDHENMFWYRQDPGLGLRLIYFSYDVKMKEKGDIPEGYSVSREKKERFSLILESASTNQTSMYLCASSFQQGASGELFFGEGSRLTVL.